This T cell receptor beta chain was retrieved from a study of post-analysis software for immune sequencing data. CDR1 MNHEY and CDR2 SVGAGI come from the germline V gene. The length of the CDR3 is 12 residues. The V end was cut by 2 bases, the J end by 5 bases, with 4 bases between. Study-level points and caveats: Strong co-clustering by F measure linked samples that shared a preparation batch. Patients had higher frequencies than controls of about five TRBV segments, including TRBV5-6, TRBV5-1 and TRBV20-1.

Notes on this clonotype: Its antigen is as yet unknown.

Unique molecular identifiers were present in the TCR beta cDNA libraries. TCRdb reprocessed the PCR reads via MiXCR and lists one record per CDR3 protein. The sample lists some 890,000 distinct CDR3 sequences, about 50% occurring once. The V call is TRBV6-5, the J call TRBJ2-1; D gene unclear. This sequence was found in a girl under 18 with multiple sclerosis. The specimen was blood. CDR3 in DNA: TGTGCCAGCAGTTACCAAGACAATGAGCAGTTCTTC. Its translation is CASSYQDNEQFF.